Shown below are 3 T cell receptor beta chains from a single sample sequenced in a study of blood T cell repertoires in COVID-19. Only in-frame clones appear in the TCRdb table, and some are missing; sequencing was by immunoSEQ multiplex PCR. The data hold 90,000 to 110,000 clones, with 80% observed a single time. Sequenced input: peripheral blood. Receptor source: a human donor in a cohort sampled during active or convalescent COVID-19.

Remarks on this clone: Additional DNA sequences in this sample encode the identical CDR3. The V gene is TRBV6-2 or TRBV6-3, the J gene TRBJ2-1; no reliable D call. Germline lookup yields CDR1 MNHEY and CDR2 SVGEGT. Trimming removed 5 bases at V and 4 bases at J, with 3 bases between. The CDR3 runs to 11 residues. This CDR3 is CASSLYNEQFF. The CDR3 DNA reads TGTGCCAGCAGTCTTTACAATGAGCAGTTCTTC.

The chain recombines TRBV5-8 with TRBJ2-1; 7 bases agree with TRBD2. Germline loops: CDR1 SGHTS, CDR2 YDEGEE. The CDR3 covers 17 residues. Unmatched junction bases numbered 9, after V lost 3 bases and J lost 0 bases. The CDR3 reads CASSSGLAALSYNEQFF. For the CDR3, the DNA is TGTGCCAGCAGCTCGGGTCTAGCGGCACTCTCCTACAATGAGCAGTTCTTC. Complete variable domain (other parts from reference TRBV5-8 and TRBJ2-1): EAGVTQSPTHLIKTRGQQATLRCSPISGHTSVYWYQQALGLGLQFLLWYDEGEERNRGNFPPRFSGRQFPNYSSELNVNALELEDSALYLCASSSGLAALSYNEQFFGPGTRLTVL.

This chain joins TRBV2 and TRBJ2-5, with D uncertain. The CDR3 contains 15 residues. Trimming removed 3 bases at V and 0 bases at J, with 11 bases between. Germline CDR1 and CDR2: SNHLY and FYNNEI. The CDR3 loop is CASSDWAANQETQYF. For the CDR3, the DNA is TGTGCCAGCAGTGATTGGGCAGCAAACCAAGAGACCCAGTACTTC.